This is a list of T cell receptor beta chains from one sample in a study of T cell repertoires and Cas9 in healthy adults. The method was immunoSEQ multiplex PCR; TCRdb's version includes in-frame clones alone and lacks a portion of them. The sample consists of 11,000 to 15,000 clones, nearly 90% of them appearing once. The specimen sequenced was Tregs (CD4+, CD25+, CD127-, CD137-, CD154-) from PBMCs; culture status not recorded. All receptors derive from a human donor in good health. CDR3s include the opening cysteine and the closing phenylalanine or tryptophan. The D gene is left open where the match is weak. Expanded clones are given a class, and other clones once, few, many or no size at all.

v_call,clone_size,j_call,d_call,cdr3_nt,cdr3_aa
TRBV7-8,.,TRBJ2-1,.,TGTGCCAGCAGCACCCCTGCAGGTCAGGGTGTAAGTCCCACATATAGTGAGCAGTTCTTC,CASSTPAGQGVSPTYSEQFF
TRBV5-1,.,TRBJ2-3,.,TGCGCCAGCAGCTTGGCCGGCAGGGGTGCAGATACGCAGTATTTT,CASSLAGRGADTQYF
TRBV7-2,once,TRBJ1-6,.,TGTGCCAGCAGCTTAAGTTTTCGGGTAGAAAATTCACCCCTCCACTTT,CASSLSFRVENSPLHF
TRBV21-1,.,TRBJ2-1,.,TGTGCCAGCACCGTCCGGGACAGGGGCCCTATCGAGCAGTTCTTC,CASTVRDRGPIEQFF
TRBV5-1,.,TRBJ2-2,.,TGCGCCAGCAGGAGTTATGAGGGACTCACCGGGGAGCTGTTTTTT,CASRSYEGLTGELFF
TRBV11-2,.,TRBJ1-3,TRBD1,TGTGCCAGCAGGTTAACAGGGGGCGTAAGAGGAAACACCATATATTTT,CASRLTGGVRGNTIYF
TRBV2,.,TRBJ2-4,.,TGTGCCAGCAGTATAGCCAAAAACATTCAGTACTTC,CASSIAKNIQYF
TRBV30,.,TRBJ2-3,TRBD2,TGTGCCTGGAGTGTATTCGGGGGGGGAGGGAATACGCAGTATTTT,CAWSVFGGGGNTQYF
TRBV7-9,few,TRBJ1-4,.,TGTGCCAGCAGCTTAAGTCCAGGGGAAGATGAAAAACTGTTTTTT,CASSLSPGEDEKLFF
TRBV2,.,TRBJ1-5,TRBD1,TGTGCCAGCAGTGCAGGGACAGGGATTAGCAATCAGCCCCAGCATTTT,CASSAGTGISNQPQHF
TRBV7-9,.,TRBJ2-7,TRBD2,TGTGCCAGCAGCTTAAGGTCCAGCGGGGGGGTAAGCTCCTACGAGCAGTACTTC,CASSLRSSGGVSSYEQYF
TRBV30,.,TRBJ1-5,TRBD1,TGTGCCTGGAGTCGGGAGGGACAGGGCTATCAGCCCCAGCATTTT,CAWSREGQGYQPQHF
TRBV5-1,.,TRBJ1-5,.,TGCGCCAGCAGCTTGGGGGCCGGCGGTCAGCCCCAGCATTTT,CASSLGAGGQPQHF
TRBV19,.,TRBJ2-1,TRBD2,TGTGCCAGTAGTCCTAGCGGGCGAAATGAGCAGTTCTTC,CASSPSGRNEQFF
TRBV7-2,.,TRBJ1-3,TRBD1,TGTGCCAGCAGCTTAGGCAGGGGGCTACGCTCTGGAAACACCATATATTTT,CASSLGRGLRSGNTIYF
TRBV29-1,.,TRBJ1-3,.,TGCAGCGTGGGGGACAAGCCGGTGGACACCATATATTTT,CSVGDKPVDTIYF
TRBV9,.,TRBJ1-1,.,TGTGCCAGCAGCGTAGCCGGGAAAACTGAAGCTTTCTTT,CASSVAGKTEAFF
TRBV7-9,.,TRBJ2-3,TRBD2,TGTGCCAGCAGCCATAGGACTAGCGGGGGGGCCGGCACAGATACGCAGTATTTT,CASSHRTSGGAGTDTQYF
TRBV5-6,.,TRBJ2-7,TRBD1,TGTGCCAGCAGCTTACAGGGGGGCCTCTACGAGCAGTACTTC,CASSLQGGLYEQYF
TRBV18,.,TRBJ2-4,TRBD1,TGTGCCAGCTCACCGACACCGGGACAGGCCCAGAGAAACATTCAGTACTTC,CASSPTPGQAQRNIQYF
TRBV11-2,.,TRBJ2-3,.,TGTGCCAGCAGCTTAGATCGGGGAGATACGCAGTATTTT,CASSLDRGDTQYF
TRBV28,.,TRBJ2-1,TRBD2,TGTGCCAGAGCGGGAGGGTTAGCCTACAATGAGCAGTTCTTC,CARAGGLAYNEQFF
TRBV2,once,TRBJ1-4,.,TGTGCCAGCAGCGGTCGCCGGGGCGAAACTAATGAAAAACTGTTTTTT,CASSGRRGETNEKLFF
TRBV9,.,TRBJ1-1,.,TGTGCCAGCAGCGTAGATACCTACACTGAAGCTTTCTTT,CASSVDTYTEAFF
TRBV11-3,.,TRBJ2-5,.,TGTGCCAGCAGCTTAGGTTCAGGGAGGCGAGAGACCCAGTACTTC,CASSLGSGRRETQYF
TRBV18,.,TRBJ2-5,.,TGTGCCAGCTCACCAATAGGGGGGGGCGTCGAAGAGACCCAGTACTTC,CASSPIGGGVEETQYF
TRBV30,.,TRBJ2-3,TRBD2,TGTGCCTGGAGGCCCCGTCGACTAGCGGGGGGGCCCTCAGATACGCAGTATTTT,CAWRPRRLAGGPSDTQYF
TRBV10-3,.,TRBJ1-2,.,TGTGCCATCAGTGATCATAAAGGTGAACAGGGACTCCATGGCTACACCTTC,CAISDHKGEQGLHGYTF
TRBV21-1,.,TRBJ2-1,.,TGTGCCCCCTACCCGGAGGGGAGCGGGAGGTGGTATGATGAGCAGTTCTTC,CAPYPEGSGRWYDEQFF
TRBV7-2,.,TRBJ1-3,TRBD1,TGTGCCAGCAGCCTCCGCTCCGGGACAGCCGGGTGGCGTGGAAACACCATATATTTT,CASSLRSGTAGWRGNTIYF
TRBV4-3,.,TRBJ2-1,.,TGCGCCAGCAGCCAAGTGGTCGGCGGAGCCTCCTACAATGAGCAGTTCTTC,CASSQVVGGASYNEQFF
TRBV6-5,.,TRBJ2-7,.,TGTGCCAGCAGAACCGGGGCCCCCTACGAGCAGTACTTC,CASRTGAPYEQYF
TRBV11-3,.,TRBJ2-1,.,TGTGCCAGCAGCTTAGATCACACATACAATGAGCAGTTCTTC,CASSLDHTYNEQFF
TRBV25-1,.,TRBJ1-5,.,TGTGCCAGCAGTTCGTCAAGGGACTTTCAGCCCCAGCATTTT,CASSSSRDFQPQHF
TRBV27,.,TRBJ1-2,.,TGTGCCAGCAGTCCTCCGGGGCGGGGGATAGGGGGCTACACCTTC,CASSPPGRGIGGYTF
TRBV28,.,TRBJ1-2,.,TGTGCCAGCAGTTGGCGTCAGGGACTCTATGGCTACACCTTC,CASSWRQGLYGYTF
TRBV4-1,.,TRBJ2-3,.,TGCGCCAGCAGCCAAGAAATCTGGGAGAGGAATACGCAGTATTTT,CASSQEIWERNTQYF
TRBV18,once,TRBJ2-5,.,TGTGCCAGCTCACCACCGGTTTCAGAGACCCAGTACTTC,CASSPPVSETQYF
TRBV5-1,.,TRBJ2-3,.,TGCGCCAGCAGCTTCGTGGGGGAAACAGATACGCAGTATTTT,CASSFVGETDTQYF
TRBV11-2,.,TRBJ2-5,.,TGTGCCAGCAGCTCTACAGAGACCCAGTACTTC,CASSSTETQYF
TRBV6-6,.,TRBJ1-1,.,TGTGCCAGCAGTTACCGGGGGGGGAACACTGAAGCTTTCTTT,CASSYRGGNTEAFF